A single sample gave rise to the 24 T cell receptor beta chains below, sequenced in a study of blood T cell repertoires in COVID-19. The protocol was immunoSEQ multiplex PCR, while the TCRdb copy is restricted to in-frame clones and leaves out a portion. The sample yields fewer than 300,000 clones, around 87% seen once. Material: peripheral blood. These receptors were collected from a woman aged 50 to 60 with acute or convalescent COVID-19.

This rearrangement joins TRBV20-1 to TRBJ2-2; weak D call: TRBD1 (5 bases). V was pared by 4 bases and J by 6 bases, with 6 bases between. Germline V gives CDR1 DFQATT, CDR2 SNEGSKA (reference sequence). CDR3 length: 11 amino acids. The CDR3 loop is CSAKTAGELFF. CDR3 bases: TGCAGTGCTAAGACAGCCGGGGAGCTGTTTTTT.

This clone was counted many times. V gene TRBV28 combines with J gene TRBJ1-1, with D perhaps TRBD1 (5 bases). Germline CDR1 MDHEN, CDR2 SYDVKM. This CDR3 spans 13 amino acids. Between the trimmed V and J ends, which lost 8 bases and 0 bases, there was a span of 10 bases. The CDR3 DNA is TGTGCCAGCGCGTTGACAGTGAACACTGAAGCTTTCTTT. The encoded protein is CASALTVNTEAFF.

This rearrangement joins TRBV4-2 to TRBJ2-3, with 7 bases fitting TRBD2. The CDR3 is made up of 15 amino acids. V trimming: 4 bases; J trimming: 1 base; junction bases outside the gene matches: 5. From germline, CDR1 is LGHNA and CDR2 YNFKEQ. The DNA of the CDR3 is TGTGCCAGCAGCCTCGGGACTACACGCACAGATACGCAGTATTTT. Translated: CASSLGTTRTDTQYF.

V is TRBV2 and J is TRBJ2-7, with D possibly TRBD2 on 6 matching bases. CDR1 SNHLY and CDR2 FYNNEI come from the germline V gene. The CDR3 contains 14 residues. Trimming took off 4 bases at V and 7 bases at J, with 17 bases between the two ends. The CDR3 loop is CASSAGRRDTEQYF. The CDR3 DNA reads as TGTGCCAGCAGTGCTGGGAGGAGGGATACGGAGCAGTACTTC.

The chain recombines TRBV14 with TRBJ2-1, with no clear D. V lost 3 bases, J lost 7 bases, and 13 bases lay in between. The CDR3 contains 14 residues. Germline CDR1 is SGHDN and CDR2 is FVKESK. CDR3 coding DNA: TGTGCCAGCAGCCATCCCAGGCATGGGAATGAGCAGTTCTTC. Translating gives CASSHPRHGNEQFF.

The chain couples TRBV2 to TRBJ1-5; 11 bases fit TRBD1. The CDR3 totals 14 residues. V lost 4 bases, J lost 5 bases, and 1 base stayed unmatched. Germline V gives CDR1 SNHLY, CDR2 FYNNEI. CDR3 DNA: TGTGCCAGCAGTGGGACAGGGGGCTATCAGCCCCAGCATTTT. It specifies CASSGTGGYQPQHF.

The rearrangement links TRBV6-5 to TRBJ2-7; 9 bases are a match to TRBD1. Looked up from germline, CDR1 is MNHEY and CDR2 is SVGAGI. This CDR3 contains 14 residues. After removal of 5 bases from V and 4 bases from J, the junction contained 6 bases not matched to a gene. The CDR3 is CASSTRTGAYEQYF. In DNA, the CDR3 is TGTGCCAGCAGTACCCGGACAGGGGCATACGAGCAGTACTTC.

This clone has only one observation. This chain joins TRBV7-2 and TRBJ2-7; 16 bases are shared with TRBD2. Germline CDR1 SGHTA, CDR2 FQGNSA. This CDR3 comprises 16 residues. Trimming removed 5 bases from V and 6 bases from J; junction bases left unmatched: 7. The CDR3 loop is CASSPTGTSGRGEQYF. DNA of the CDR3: TGTGCCAGCAGCCCAACCGGGACTAGCGGGAGGGGCGAGCAGTACTTC.

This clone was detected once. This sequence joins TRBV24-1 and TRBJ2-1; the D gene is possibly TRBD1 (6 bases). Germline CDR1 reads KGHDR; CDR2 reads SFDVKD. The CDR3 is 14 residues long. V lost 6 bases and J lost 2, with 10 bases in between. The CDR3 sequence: CATSRTDAYNEQFF. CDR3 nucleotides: TGTGCCACCAGTAGGACAGACGCCTACAATGAGCAGTTCTTC.

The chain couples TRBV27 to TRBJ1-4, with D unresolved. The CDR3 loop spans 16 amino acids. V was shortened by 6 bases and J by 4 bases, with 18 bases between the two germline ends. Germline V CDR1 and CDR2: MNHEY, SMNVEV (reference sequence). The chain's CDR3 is CASSPRGGGINEKLFF. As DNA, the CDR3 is TGTGCCAGCAGCCCCAGAGGAGGCGGCATTAATGAAAAACTGTTTTTT.

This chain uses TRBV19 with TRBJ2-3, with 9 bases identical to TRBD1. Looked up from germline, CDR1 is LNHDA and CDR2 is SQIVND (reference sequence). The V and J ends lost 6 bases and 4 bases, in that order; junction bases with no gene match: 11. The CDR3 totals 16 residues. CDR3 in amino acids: CASRKTGGFQPDTQYF. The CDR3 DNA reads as TGTGCCAGTAGAAAGACAGGGGGATTTCAACCAGATACGCAGTATTTT.

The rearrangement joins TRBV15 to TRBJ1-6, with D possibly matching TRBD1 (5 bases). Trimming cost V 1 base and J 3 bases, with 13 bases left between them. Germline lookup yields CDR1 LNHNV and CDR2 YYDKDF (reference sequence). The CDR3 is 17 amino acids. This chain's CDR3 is CATSRVWGGDYNSPLHF. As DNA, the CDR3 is TGTGCCACCAGCAGAGTATGGGGGGGGGACTATAATTCACCCCTCCACTTT.

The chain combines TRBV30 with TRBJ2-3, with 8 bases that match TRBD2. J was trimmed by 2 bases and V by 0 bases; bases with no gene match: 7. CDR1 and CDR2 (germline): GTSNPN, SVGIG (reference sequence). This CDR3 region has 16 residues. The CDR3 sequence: CAWSVRTSGDTDTQYF. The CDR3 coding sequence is TGTGCCTGGAGTGTACGAACTAGCGGAGACACAGATACGCAGTATTTT.

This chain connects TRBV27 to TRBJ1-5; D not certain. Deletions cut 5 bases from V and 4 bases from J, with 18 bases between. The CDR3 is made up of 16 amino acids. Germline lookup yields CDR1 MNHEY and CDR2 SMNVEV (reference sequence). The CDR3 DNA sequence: TGTGCCAGCAGTCCGGGGTATGTCGGAAGTAATCAGCCCCAGCATTTT. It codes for CASSPGYVGSNQPQHF.

The DNA for the CDR3 is TGCGCCAGCAGCCAAGAATCAGGGGCTGAAGCTTTCTTT. Translating gives CASSQESGAEAFF. V and J are TRBV4-1 and TRBJ1-1; possible D gene TRBD1, 6 bases. Germline CDR1 reads MGHRA; CDR2 reads YSYEKL. The germline V and J ends were trimmed by 0 bases and 6 bases, with 8 bases remaining between them. CDR3 size: 13 residues.

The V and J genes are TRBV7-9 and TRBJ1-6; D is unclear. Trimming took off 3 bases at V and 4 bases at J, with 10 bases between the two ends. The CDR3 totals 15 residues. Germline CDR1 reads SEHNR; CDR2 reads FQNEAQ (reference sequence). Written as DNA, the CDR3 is TGTGCCAGCAGCTTCGAGGGCTCATATAATTCACCCCTCCACTTT. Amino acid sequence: CASSFEGSYNSPLHF.

The CDR3 reads CASSEAGETYYGYTF. Written as DNA, the CDR3 is TGTGCCAGCAGTGAAGCCGGAGAGACGTACTATGGCTACACCTTC. This chain connects TRBV6-1 to TRBJ1-2; D gene uncertain. CDR3 size: 15 residues. Germline CDR1 and CDR2: MNHNS and SASEGT. Trimming pared 0 bases from V and 3 bases from J, leaving 11 bases between.

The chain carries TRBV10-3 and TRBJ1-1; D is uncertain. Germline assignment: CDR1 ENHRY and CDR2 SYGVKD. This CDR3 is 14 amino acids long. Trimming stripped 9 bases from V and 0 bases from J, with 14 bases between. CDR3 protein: CAIAFGALNTEAFF. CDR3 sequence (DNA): TGTGCCATAGCATTTGGAGCTTTGAACACTGAAGCTTTCTTT.

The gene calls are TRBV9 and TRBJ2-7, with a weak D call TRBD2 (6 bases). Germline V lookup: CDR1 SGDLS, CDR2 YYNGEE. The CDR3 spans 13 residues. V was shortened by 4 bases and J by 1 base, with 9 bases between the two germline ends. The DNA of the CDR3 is TGTGCCAGCAGCCCGGGACTTTCCTACGAGCAGTACTTC. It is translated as CASSPGLSYEQYF.

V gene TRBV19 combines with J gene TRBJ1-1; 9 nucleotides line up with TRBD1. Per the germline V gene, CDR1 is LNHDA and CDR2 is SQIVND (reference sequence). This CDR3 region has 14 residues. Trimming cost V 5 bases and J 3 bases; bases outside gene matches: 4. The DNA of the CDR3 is TGTGCCAGTAGTTCTTGGACAGGGGACACTGAAGCTTTCTTT. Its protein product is CASSSWTGDTEAFF. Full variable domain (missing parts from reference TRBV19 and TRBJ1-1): DGGITQSPKYLFRKEGQNVTLSCEQNLNHDAMYWYRQDPGQGLRLIYYSQIVNDFQKGDIAEGYSVSREKKESFPLTVTSAQKNPTAFYLCASSSWTGDTEAFFGQGTRLTVV.

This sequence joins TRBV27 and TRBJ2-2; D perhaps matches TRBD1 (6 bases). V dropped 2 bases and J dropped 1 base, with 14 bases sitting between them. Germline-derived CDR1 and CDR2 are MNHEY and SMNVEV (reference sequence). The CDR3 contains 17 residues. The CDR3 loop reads CASSLTTGAVNTGELFF. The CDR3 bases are TGTGCCAGCAGTTTAACGACAGGTGCAGTGAACACCGGGGAGCTGTTTTTT.

The CDR3 is CASSQLAVSSGANVLTF. As DNA, the CDR3 is TGTGCCTCCTCCCAATTAGCGGTTTCCTCTGGGGCCAACGTCCTGACTTTC. The gene calls are TRBV30 and TRBJ2-6; D is perhaps TRBD2 (6 bases). The V and J ends lost 7 bases and 0 bases respectively, with 19 bases between them. Germline V gene lookup returns CDR1 GTSNPN and CDR2 SVGIG (reference sequence). The CDR3 loop spans 17 amino acids.

The CDR3 DNA follows: TGTGCCAGCAGCGACCGGGACAGGGGGGATCAGCCCCAGCATTTT. This sequence encodes CASSDRDRGDQPQHF. The chain uses TRBV9 and TRBJ1-5, with TRBD1 identical over 11 bases. This CDR3 has 15 residues. CDR1 SGDLS and CDR2 YYNGEE come from the germline V gene. Germline trimming cut 3 bases from V and 5 bases from J; bases unmatched to any gene: 4.

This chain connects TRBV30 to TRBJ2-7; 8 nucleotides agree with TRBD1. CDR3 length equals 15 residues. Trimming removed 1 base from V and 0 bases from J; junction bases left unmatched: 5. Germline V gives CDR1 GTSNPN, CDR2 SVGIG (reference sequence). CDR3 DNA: TGTGCCTGGAGTGACCTGACAGGGGCCTCCTACGAGCAGTACTTC. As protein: CAWSDLTGASYEQYF.